This TCR beta chain was captured in a study of cytomegalovirus exposure and HLA in healthy donors. Overall study findings and caveats: Earlier analysis found most TCR beta V segments productive about 87% or about 30% of the time.

60 Vbeta and 13 Jbeta primers were used in PCR. Assay: immunoSEQ multiplex PCR; the TCRdb copy retains only in-frame clones and omits some. The sample holds some 140,000 clones; 65% to 80% are singletons and the top ten take approximately 1.2%. Worth noting for this clone: Its antigen remains unknown.

Trimming pared 5 bases from V and 3 bases from J, leaving 16 bases between. The CDR3 totals 15 residues. The germline V gene has CDR1 LNHDA and CDR2 SQIVND (reference sequence). This chain connects TRBV19 to TRBJ1-1; D not certain. The clonotype was recovered from a male donor in good health and CMV-seropositive. Sequencing was done on a sample of PBMCs. The CDR3 is CASSFDTSAYTEAFF. In DNA form, the CDR3 reads TGTGCCAGTAGTTTCGACACGTCTGCGTACACTGAAGCTTTCTTT. Together with reference TRBV19 and TRBJ1-1, the CDR3 gives the full variable domain: DGGITQSPKYLFRKEGQNVTLSCEQNLNHDAMYWYRQDPGQGLRLIYYSQIVNDFQKGDIAEGYSVSREKKESFPLTVTSAQKNPTAFYLCASSFDTSAYTEAFFGQGTRLTVV.